This passage covers 2 T cell receptor beta chains from one sample sequenced in a study of cytomegalovirus exposure and HLA in healthy donors. The PCR had 60 Vbeta and 13 Jbeta primers. Produced via immunoSEQ multiplex PCR; TCRdb's table is partial and in-frame only. This table holds about 270,000 clones, roughly 70% found once. The specimen was PBMCs. The source of these receptors is a female donor in good health and CMV-seronegative.

The rearrangement uses TRBV25-1 and TRBJ2-7; 10 bases match TRBD2. The V gene's germline CDR1 is MGHDK and CDR2 SYGVNS. The CDR3 extends over 15 amino acids. Unmatched junction bases numbered 4, after V lost 3 bases and J lost 2 bases. The CDR3 sequence is CASSDPTSGPYEQYF. The CDR3, as DNA: TGTGCCAGCAGTGACCCGACTAGCGGGCCCTACGAGCAGTACTTC.

The chain employs TRBV5-1 and TRBJ2-1; 8 bases align to TRBD2. With 0 bases clipped from V and 4 bases from J, the junction kept 12 bases outside the gene matches. Germline loops: CDR1 SGHRS, CDR2 YFSETQ. CDR3 size: 18 residues. For the CDR3, the DNA is TGCGCCAGCAGCTTGGGGACGGGAGGGGGTGTCGGATACAATGAGCAGTTCTTC. Translating it yields CASSLGTGGGVGYNEQFF.